The clone carrying this T cell receptor (beta chain) was seen a handful of times. Its antigen is still unknown. The sample originates from a study of T-cell reconstitution after alpha-beta-depleted transplantation in children. Broader study findings: Surviving recipient cells, namely T cells and thymic progenitors, were the source of high day-60 TCRbeta diversity in some patients. T-cell numbers and diversity one year post-transplant derived largely from freshly generated T cells. The study reportedly traced alpha-beta T cells about two months after transplant to several hundred expanded graft clones.

The authors prepared the TCRbeta library with unique molecular identifiers. TCRdb passed the PCR reads through MiXCR, listing each CDR3 protein once. This repertoire shows about 240,000 distinct CDR3 sequences, roughly 26% found once; its top ten account for roughly 2.5%. Sequences were derived from PBMCs, sampled before TCRalphabeta/CD19-depleted stem cell transplant. The origin of this receptor is a girl aged 2-9 years with Fanconi anemia, due to receive a stem cell transplant.

Here the CDR3 DNA reads TGCAGTGCTTACTCGAGCGGGAGGGGAGAGACCCAGTACTTC. Translating gives CSAYSSGRGETQYF. The V call is TRBV20-1, the J call TRBJ2-5, with TRBD2 matching 10 bases. This CDR3 is built from 14 residues. V was pared by 5 bases and J by 4 bases, with 7 bases of the junction left unmatched. Looked up from germline, CDR1 is DFQATT and CDR2 is SNEGSKA (reference sequence).